The present T cell receptor beta chain was sequenced within a study of beta chain features in type 1 diabetes. Study-level information: Cell yields, gender and age were similar in healthy donors and patients.

This clone turned up a few times. Its target is unknown. Deletions cut 0 bases from V and 0 bases from J, with 7 bases between. This CDR3 region has 15 residues. Germline V lookup: CDR1 MGHDK, CDR2 SYGVNS. Study-level points and caveats: Patients with Type 1 diabetes showed moderately but significantly shorter TCRB CDR3s in all four CD4+ subsets.

Purity (above 95%) was reached by all sorted populations. Expressed TCRB transcripts were sequenced after all isolated RNA was converted to cDNA. Libraries were prepared by immunoSEQ multiplex PCR; TCRdb keeps only in-frame clonotypes and omits some of them. Here the sample spans hundreds of thousands of clones, around 15% being singletons. The sequence was obtained from a young man with type 1 diabetes. V is TRBV25-1 and J is TRBJ2-3; D not certain. The sequencing sample was made of naive CD4+ T cells from blood. The CDR3 DNA sequence: TGTGCCAGCAGTGAATACAACCCGAGCACAGATACGCAGTATTTT. Residues: CASSEYNPSTDTQYF.